Below are 9 T cell receptor beta chains sequenced from a single sample in a study of CD8 T cells in Susac syndrome. When the RNA was reverse transcribed, random hexamers were used with an input of 0.5 to 1 ug. TCRdb reanalysed the immunoSEQ multiplex PCR reads using MiXCR and keeps one entry per CDR3 protein. The table shows roughly 400,000 distinct CDR3 sequences, with 75% to 90% occurring only once. Sequencing was done on a sample of CD8+ T cells from PBMCs. The receptors originated from a human donor with multiple sclerosis.

This chain connects TRBV10-3 to TRBJ2-7; D is undetermined. Germline values: CDR1 ENHRY, CDR2 SYGVKD. Trimming stripped 3 bases from V and 1 base from J, with 10 bases between. The CDR3 loop spans 14 amino acids. In DNA form, the CDR3 reads TGTGCCATCAGTGAAGGCGGAATATCCTACGAGCAGTACTTC. Amino acids: CAISEGGISYEQYF.

This chain connects TRBV7-2 to TRBJ2-5, with D unresolved. The CDR3 sequence is 15 residues long. Looked up from germline, CDR1 is SGHTA and CDR2 is FQGNSA. The V end lost 3 bases, the J end lost 5 bases, and 16 bases lay between the germline ends. The CDR3 DNA reads TGTGCCAGCAGCTTTTCTTTTACGGAAGGGGAGACCCAGTACTTC. As protein: CASSFSFTEGETQYF.

The chain is built from TRBV5-1 and TRBJ2-1; 9 bases align to TRBD1. Germline V CDR1 and CDR2: SGHRS, YFSETQ. The V and J ends lost 2 bases and 5 bases, in that order; junction bases with no gene match: 17. The CDR3 length is 19 residues. For the CDR3, the DNA is TGCGCCAGCAGCTTTACCTGGACAGGGGTTTTTCGACGGGACAATGAGCAGTTCTTC. Its protein product is CASSFTWTGVFRRDNEQFF.

V usage is TRBV27 and J usage is TRBJ1-5; D uncertain. This CDR3 has 15 amino acids. Germline V gene lookup returns CDR1 MNHEY and CDR2 SMNVEV (reference sequence). V dropped 5 bases and J dropped 6 bases, with 17 bases sitting between them. CDR3 in DNA: TGTGCCAGCAGTGCGCGACGGTACGCCAGTCAGCCCCAGCATTTT. Translating it yields CASSARRYASQPQHF.

The chain joins TRBV25-1 to TRBJ2-7, with D perhaps matching TRBD1 (6 bases). With 10 bases removed from V and 1 base from J, the gap between germline ends came to 17 bases. This CDR3 has 14 residues. Germline assignment: CDR1 MGHDK and CDR2 SYGVNS. The CDR3 DNA is TGTGCCACCGAGTCGCGGCAGGGGTCCTACGAGCAGTACTTC. It translates to CATESRQGSYEQYF.

This clonotype occurred once. The rearrangement uses TRBV11-2 and TRBJ2-1; D is perhaps TRBD1 (6 bases). Trimming left V 6 bases short and J 0 bases short, with 15 bases between. This CDR3 comprises 16 residues. Germline V CDR1 and CDR2: SGHAT, FQNNGV. The CDR3 DNA sequence: TGTGCCAGCAGACCTACAGGGTCCAGCTCCTACAATGAGCAGTTCTTC. Encoded protein: CASRPTGSSSYNEQFF. Variable domain in full (rest from reference TRBV11-2 and TRBJ2-1): EAGVAQSPRYKIIEKRQSVAFWCNPISGHATLYWYQQILGQGPKLLIQFQNNGVVDDSQLPKDRFSAERLKGVDSTLKIQPAKLEDSAVYLCASRPTGSSSYNEQFFGPGTRLTVL.

This rearrangement joins TRBV27 to TRBJ2-7, with a weak D call TRBD1 (6 bases). The germline gives CDR1 MNHEY, CDR2 SMNVEV (reference sequence). The CDR3 covers 15 residues. V was trimmed by 2 bases and J by 3 bases, leaving 14 bases between them. The DNA for the CDR3 is TGTGCCAGCAGTTTAGGTGGGGGCCTTTTCTACGAGCAGTACTTC. Its translation: CASSLGGGLFYEQYF.

The chain has TRBV7-3 and TRBJ2-5; D gene uncertain. Germline CDR1 is SGHTA and CDR2 is FQGTGA. The ends were cut back, 5 bases at V and 5 bases at J, with 12 bases in the middle. The CDR3 is 13 residues long. The CDR3 sequence is CASSDGPVETQYF. As DNA, the CDR3 is TGTGCCAGCAGCGACGGGCCTGTGGAGACCCAGTACTTC.

The CDR3 nucleotides read TGTGCCAGCGATATACCCGGGACAGCAAATCAGCCCCAGCATTTT. Translating gives CASDIPGTANQPQHF. This chain joins TRBV6-5 and TRBJ1-5; 7 positions match TRBD1. The CDR3 is 15 amino acids. V was pared by 8 bases and J by 4 bases, with 11 bases of the junction left unmatched. Germline lookup yields CDR1 MNHEY and CDR2 SVGAGI.